These T cell receptor beta chains were read from a single sample in a study of siplizumab effects on memory and regulatory T cells. Profiling relied on immunoSEQ multiplex PCR, and the TCRdb table lists in-frame clones only, not all of them. The sample has 70,000 to 100,000 clones; around 97% are singletons. Sample: naive CD4+ T cells sorted from blood. These TCRs come from a human donor in good health. CDR3s include the opening cysteine and the closing phenylalanine or tryptophan. D genes are given only for firm matches. Size values are once, few and many counts, or a class for expanded clones, and some rows have none.

clone_size j_call cdr3_length d_call v_call cdr3_aa cdr3_nt
- TRBJ1-2 13 - TRBV7-2 CASSSQLSYGYTF TGTGCCAGCAGCTCACAGCTTTCCTATGGCTACACCTTC
- TRBJ1-2 16 TRBD1 TRBV30 CAWSPGQGKHDYGYTF TGTGCCTGGAGTCCGGGACAGGGGAAGCATGACTATGGCTACACCTTC
- TRBJ2-5 15 - TRBV6-6 CASAKVIGDQETQYF TGTGCCAGCGCCAAGGTCATAGGCGACCAAGAGACCCAGTACTTC
- TRBJ2-1 15 TRBD1 TRBV28 CASSLDRGPMDEQFF TGTGCCAGCAGTCTGGACAGGGGGCCAATGGATGAGCAGTTCTTC
- TRBJ2-5 16 - TRBV18 CASSPLRSFYQETQYF TGTGCCAGCTCACCACTACGCAGCTTTTACCAAGAGACCCAGTACTTC
- TRBJ1-5 14 - TRBV6-1 CASSETGGNQPQHF TGTGCCAGCAGTGAAACCGGGGGCAATCAGCCCCAGCATTTT
once TRBJ2-1 16 TRBD2 TRBV19 CASSIGRGGRVNEQFF TGTGCCAGTAGTATTGGACGGGGGGGCCGCGTCAATGAGCAGTTCTTC
- TRBJ1-5 14 - TRBV29-1 CSVELGGINQPQHF TGCAGCGTTGAACTAGGGGGGATCAATCAGCCCCAGCATTTT
- TRBJ1-3 18 TRBD1 TRBV7-9 CASSPRGGQGTSGNTIYF TGTGCCAGCAGCCCACGTGGTGGACAGGGGACATCTGGAAACACCATATATTTT
- TRBJ2-1 16 TRBD1 TRBV30 CAWIGVTGGNYNEQFF TGTGCCTGGATTGGGGTAACAGGGGGCAACTACAATGAGCAGTTCTTC
- TRBJ2-7 15 TRBD2 TRBV2 CASQTGSGGGYEQYF TGTGCCAGTCAAACGGGGAGCGGGGGGGGCTACGAGCAGTACTTC
- TRBJ1-5 19 TRBD1 TRBV4-3 CASSQVGYAGGESNQPQHF TGCGCCAGCAGCCAAGTAGGTTACGCAGGGGGCGAAAGCAATCAGCCCCAGCATTTT
once TRBJ2-1 15 TRBD2 TRBV7-2 CASSLDRGGLGEQFF TGTGCCAGCAGCTTAGATCGGGGGGGCCTTGGTGAGCAGTTCTTC
- TRBJ1-2 16 - TRBV14 CASSQEMGRPVYGYTF TGTGCCAGCAGCCAAGAGATGGGACGGCCGGTCTATGGCTACACCTTC
- TRBJ2-1 16 TRBD1 TRBV4-1 CASSLPGQGAYNEQFF TGCGCCAGCAGCCTACCGGGACAGGGTGCCTACAATGAGCAGTTCTTC
- TRBJ2-7 15 TRBD2 TRBV7-2 CASSYGLAGPYEQYF TGTGCCAGCAGCTACGGACTAGCGGGACCGTACGAGCAGTACTTC
- TRBJ2-5 14 - TRBV7-2 CASSPSTNRETQYF TGTGCCAGCAGCCCGAGCACTAATAGGGAGACCCAGTACTTC
- TRBJ2-2 14 - TRBV6-5 CASSSNSGTGELFF TGTGCCAGCAGTTCGAACTCGGGGACCGGGGAGCTGTTTTTT
- TRBJ2-7 17 TRBD2 TRBV10-3 CAISGLLSGGNSYEQYF TGTGCCATCAGTGGGTTACTTAGCGGGGGCAACTCCTACGAGCAGTACTTC
- TRBJ2-7 16 - TRBV7-2 CASSLGQAMTGYEQYF TGTGCCAGCAGCTTAGGACAGGCGATGACGGGCTACGAGCAGTACTTC
- TRBJ1-4 15 - TRBV6-1 CASSEIPTGREKLFF TGTGCCAGCAGTGAAATCCCCACGGGCCGTGAAAAACTGTTTTTT
- TRBJ1-1 15 - TRBV5-6 CASSLIDRLNTEAFF TGTGCCAGCAGCTTGATCGACAGACTGAACACTGAAGCTTTCTTT
- TRBJ2-7 15 - TRBV5-1 CASSLGQGPSYEQYF TGCGCCAGCAGCTTGGGCCAGGGTCCCTCCTACGAGCAGTACTTC
once TRBJ2-3 18 TRBD2 TRBV9 CASSTIRVAGAEADTQYF TGTGCCAGCAGCACCATTAGGGTAGCGGGGGCCGAGGCAGATACGCAGTATTTT
- TRBJ2-1 13 - TRBV6-1 CASSEVRLGEQFF TGTGCCAGCAGTGAAGTAAGGTTAGGCGAGCAGTTCTTC
- TRBJ2-1 12 - TRBV4-3 CASSQERNEQFF TGCGCCAGCAGCCAAGAGAGAAATGAGCAGTTCTTC